This T cell receptor beta chain was observed in a study of T cells in Graves' hyperthyroidism and ophthalmopathy. Concerning this clonotype itself: The antigen remains unidentified.

TCR beta CDR3 region amplification was performed from RNA transcripts. With the HTBI primer set, the TCR CDR3 went through a first round of RT-PCR. One entry per CDR3 protein results from TCRdb running MiXCR on the multiplex PCR reads. Of about 590,000 distinct CDR3 sequences listed, 12% to 15% are singletons. Diagnoses were made from clinical symptoms, serum measures (thyroxine and TRAb), thyroid ultrasound and orbital computed tomography. Study findings and constraints: Researchers report that a 13 V-J model separated ophthalmopathy from stable hyperthyroidism.

This CDR3 is built from 15 residues. V shed 4 bases, J shed 0 bases, and the junction held 5 bases outside the gene matches. Germline V gene data show CDR1 as SQVTM and CDR2 as ANQGSEA. The chain is built from TRBV29-1 and TRBJ2-5; 10 bases are a match to TRBD2. The sample comprised blood. The sequence was obtained from a woman aged 18-29 years with Graves' ophthalmopathy. CDR3 sequence reads: CSVGATSGDQETQYF. The CDR3 DNA sequence: TGCAGCGTTGGAGCCACTAGCGGGGACCAAGAGACCCAGTACTTC. Full variable domain (rest looked up from reference TRBV29-1 and TRBJ2-5): SAVISQKPSRDICQRGTSLTIQCQVDSQVTMMFWYRQQPGQSLTLIATANQGSEATYESGFVIDKFPISRPNLTFSTLTVSNMSPEDSSIYLCSVGATSGDQETQYFGPGTRLLVL.